These 29 T cell receptor beta chains originate from one sample sequenced in a study of blood T cell repertoires in COVID-19. Assay: immunoSEQ multiplex PCR; the TCRdb copy retains only in-frame clones and omits some. The sample contains 250,000 to 350,000 clones, roughly 90% of which appear only once. Sequencing was done on a sample of peripheral blood. The receptors here all came from a woman aged 60 to 75 with acute or convalescent COVID-19.

The chain uses TRBV3-1 (or the pseudogene TRBV3-2) and TRBJ2-1, with 14 bases aligning to TRBD2. This CDR3 comprises 16 residues. Germline V gene lookup returns CDR1 LGHDT and CDR2 YNNKEL (reference sequence). V gave up 2 bases and J gave up 7 bases; unmatched junction bases: 4. The CDR3 spells CASSQPGTSGSNEQFF. The CDR3 DNA is TGTGCCAGCAGCCAACCCGGGACTAGCGGGAGTAATGAGCAGTTCTTC.

CDR3 in amino acids: CASSLGEGSPLHF. The CDR3 region has the DNA TGTGCCAGCAGCTTGGGGGAGGGGTCACCCCTCCACTTT. The J gene is TRBJ1-6, the V gene TRBV5-4; tentative D call: TRBD1 (5 bases). This CDR3 contains 13 residues. Per germline, CDR1 SGHNT and CDR2 YYREEE (reference sequence). With 0 bases removed from V and 10 bases from J, the gap between germline ends came to 8 bases.

The chain carries TRBV7-2 and TRBJ2-3; tentative D call: TRBD2 (6 bases). V shed 1 base and J shed 4 bases, with 15 bases lying between them. In germline, CDR1 is SGHTA, CDR2 FQGNSA. This CDR3 region has 16 residues. The CDR3 region has the DNA TGTGCCAGCAGCTTAGGCCGCGGGACGGGCGCAGATACGCAGTATTTT. It yields the protein CASSLGRGTGADTQYF.

V is TRBV7-9 and J is TRBJ1-1; TRBD1 aligns across 9 bases. Germline CDR1 is SEHNR and CDR2 is FQNEAQ (reference sequence). Trimming at V came to 4 bases and at J to 1 base, leaving 7 bases not matched to a gene. This CDR3 is built from 16 residues. The CDR3 here is CASSSPTGGANTEAFF. The CDR3 region has the DNA TGTGCCAGCAGCTCACCAACAGGGGGCGCGAACACTGAAGCTTTCTTT.

V gene TRBV27 combines with J gene TRBJ1-5; D ambiguous. Germline CDR1 MNHEY, CDR2 SMNVEV (reference sequence). The CDR3 covers 14 residues. V was trimmed by 5 bases and J by 0 bases, leaving 8 bases between them. CDR3 bases: TGTGCCAGCAGTAAGGAGAATAGCAATCAGCCCCAGCATTTT. It yields the protein CASSKENSNQPQHF.

The chain uses TRBV5-6 and TRBJ2-4, with 8 nucleotides matching TRBD1. J was trimmed by 8 bases and V by 7 bases; bases with no gene match: 5. This CDR3 has 12 amino acids. Germline CDR1 and CDR2: SGHDT and YYEEEE. CDR3 sequence reads: CASGQGADIQYF. The CDR3 coding sequence is TGTGCCAGCGGCCAGGGGGCGGACATTCAGTACTTC.

V gene TRBV28 combines with J gene TRBJ2-1; TRBD2 aligns across 7 bases. The CDR3 has 16 amino acids. Germline V gene lookup returns CDR1 MDHEN and CDR2 SYDVKM. The junction had 11 bases not matched to a gene; V was cut back by 6 bases and J by 3 bases. In DNA form, the CDR3 reads TGTGCCAGCAGACCCGTGTGGGAGGGGTACTACAATGAGCAGTTCTTC. Its protein is CASRPVWEGYYNEQFF.

The chain uses TRBV25-1 and TRBJ1-4, with D perhaps matching TRBD1 (5 bases). V lost 2 bases, J lost 8 bases, and 18 bases lay in between. This CDR3 is built from 16 residues. CDR1 is MGHDK and CDR2 is SYGVNS in the germline V gene. The CDR3 nucleotides read TGTGCCAGCAGTGAAGCTGGGGCCCGGAACTCAGAAAAACTGTTTTTT. It yields the protein CASSEAGARNSEKLFF.

The chain employs TRBV7-2 and TRBJ2-2; 8 bases map to TRBD2. The length of the CDR3 is 14 residues. Germline lookup yields CDR1 SGHTA and CDR2 FQGNSA. The J segment lost 8 bases and the V segment lost 7 bases, leaving 9 bases of the junction unmatched. CDR3 DNA: TGTGCCAGCACCCCCGGACTAGCTGCTGGGGAGCTGTTTTTT. This codes for CASTPGLAAGELFF.

The rearrangement links TRBV6-4 to TRBJ2-2, with D unclear. CDR3 length equals 16 residues. The V and J ends lost 0 bases and 0 bases respectively, with 8 bases between them. The germline gives CDR1 MRHNA, CDR2 SNTAGT. The CDR3 sequence is CASSDSWPTNTGELFF. DNA of the CDR3: TGTGCCAGCAGTGACTCGTGGCCCACGAACACCGGGGAGCTGTTTTTT.

This sequence joins TRBV7-9 and TRBJ2-3; D may be TRBD1 (6 bases). The CDR3 loop spans 13 amino acids. Germline-derived CDR1 and CDR2 are SEHNR and FQNEAQ (reference sequence). Trimming cost V 4 bases and J 14 bases, with 19 bases left between them. Here the CDR3 reads CASSSLGQIKRYF. In DNA form, the CDR3 reads TGTGCCAGCAGCTCTTTGGGACAAATAAAACGGTATTTT.

The V gene is TRBV7-6, the J gene TRBJ1-1, with D unresolved. The CDR3 length is 16 residues. V lost 5 bases to trimming and J lost 0 bases, with 16 bases between them. Germline CDR1 reads SGHVS; CDR2 reads FNYEAQ. CDR3 nucleotides: TGTGCCAGCAGCCCAGGTCCTCCCGCGATGAACACTGAAGCTTTCTTT. Residues: CASSPGPPAMNTEAFF.

This clone was recorded once. V usage is TRBV9 and J usage is TRBJ2-3, with 8 bases fitting TRBD1. The CDR3 runs 16 residues. Germline V gives CDR1 SGDLS, CDR2 YYNGEE. V shed 5 bases, J shed 4 bases, and the junction held 12 bases outside the gene matches. Here the CDR3 DNA reads TGTGCCAGCAGTACCCGTCCAACAGGGGGAGCAGATACGCAGTATTTT. Encoded protein: CASSTRPTGGADTQYF.

V and J are TRBV4-1 and TRBJ1-2; 7 positions agree with TRBD1. Looked up from germline, CDR1 is MGHRA and CDR2 is YSYEKL. V gave up 4 bases and J gave up 3 bases; unmatched junction bases: 2. CDR3 length equals 13 residues. This CDR3 is CASSPQGDYGYTF. Here the CDR3 DNA reads TGCGCCAGCAGCCCCCAGGGGGACTATGGCTACACCTTC.

Written as DNA, the CDR3 is TGTGCCAGCAGCGAAGCGGGGGGGATCGAGTACGAGCAGTACTTC. Its protein is CASSEAGGIEYEQYF. V gene TRBV9 combines with J gene TRBJ2-7, with TRBD2 identical over 10 bases. After removal of 3 bases from V and 4 bases from J, the junction contained 7 bases not matched to a gene. CDR1 and CDR2 (germline): SGDLS, YYNGEE. The CDR3 contains 15 residues.

This chain links TRBV6-2 or TRBV6-3 with TRBJ1-5, with 9 bases identical to TRBD1. Germline trimming cut 1 base from V and 2 bases from J; bases unmatched to any gene: 15. Germline lookup yields CDR1 MNHEY and CDR2 SVGEGT. CDR3 length equals 20 residues. The CDR3 nucleotides read TGTGCCAGCAGTTACTACATTGGGGGACAGGGAGGCCAGGGCAATCAGCCCCAGCATTTT. This gives the protein CASSYYIGGQGGQGNQPQHF.

The CDR3 bases are TGTGCCAGCAGTTACTCGATCGGACAGGTGGGTCAGCCCCAGCATTTT. It encodes CASSYSIGQVGQPQHF. The chain carries TRBV6-2 or TRBV6-3 and TRBJ1-5, with 7 bases aligning to TRBD1. The CDR3 extends over 16 amino acids. Germline loops: CDR1 MNHEY, CDR2 SVGEGT. V shed 0 bases, J shed 6 bases, and the junction held 8 bases outside the gene matches.

The chain is built from TRBV30 and TRBJ1-6; no clear D gene. This CDR3 has 15 residues. Germline CDR1 is GTSNPN and CDR2 is SVGIG (reference sequence). V lost 2 bases and J lost 1, with 9 bases in between. CDR3 sequence reads: CAWSKQLSYNSPLHF. CDR3 DNA sequence: TGTGCCTGGAGTAAACAGCTTTCCTATAATTCACCCCTCCACTTT.

CDR3 DNA sequence: TGTGCCAGTACCGCGGGACAGGGGGGCAGTCAGCCCCAGCATTTT. It translates to CASTAGQGGSQPQHF. The chain uses TRBV19 and TRBJ1-5, with 11 bases identical to TRBD1. Germline CDR1 and CDR2: LNHDA and SQIVND (reference sequence). The CDR3 covers 15 residues. Trimming cost V 7 bases and J 6 bases; bases outside gene matches: 8.

The chain has TRBV7-9 and TRBJ1-1; D unresolved. This CDR3 contains 15 residues. The germline V and J ends were trimmed by 4 bases and 4 bases, with 16 bases remaining between them. Germline assignment: CDR1 SEHNR and CDR2 FQNEAQ (reference sequence). The CDR3 sequence is CASSSDSSAGTEAFF. The CDR3 DNA is TGTGCCAGCAGCTCCGACTCCTCCGCGGGCACTGAAGCTTTCTTT.

J is TRBJ2-5 and V is TRBV5-6; D unresolved. The V gene's germline CDR1 is SGHDT and CDR2 YYEEEE. This CDR3 region has 13 residues. With 4 bases removed from V and 7 bases from J, the gap between germline ends came to 14 bases. CDR3: CASSMYLSGTQYF. DNA for the CDR3: TGTGCCAGCAGCATGTACCTTTCCGGGACCCAGTACTTC. The complete variable domain, with remaining parts taken from reference TRBV5-6 and TRBJ2-5, reads DAGVTQSPTHLIKTRGQQVTLRCSPKSGHDTVSWYQQALGQGPQFIFQYYEEEERQRGNFPDRFSGHQFPNYSSELNVNALLLGDSALYLCASSMYLSGTQYFGPGTRLLVL.

The V gene is TRBV18, the J gene TRBJ1-1; 7 bases are a match to TRBD1. The CDR3 contains 17 residues. The germline V gene has CDR1 KGHSH and CDR2 LQKENI. V was clipped by 2 bases and J by 1 base; unmatched bases: 10. CDR3 in DNA: TGTGCCAGCTCACCATTAGGGGGCGCAGGAACGAACACTGAAGCTTTCTTT. Amino acid sequence: CASSPLGGAGTNTEAFF.

The rearrangement joins TRBV5-6 to TRBJ1-1; D remains ambiguous. This CDR3 region has 12 residues. Germline-derived CDR1 and CDR2 are SGHDT and YYEEEE. V gave up 5 bases and J gave up 3 bases, with 8 bases separating them. The CDR3 nucleotides are TGTGCCAGCAGGGGAGATTACACTGAAGCTTTCTTT. Translated: CASRGDYTEAFF.

The chain combines TRBV5-1 with TRBJ1-1; no definite D call. The CDR3 has 14 residues. The V end was cut by 0 bases, the J end by 5 bases, with 11 bases between. The germline V gene encodes CDR1 SGHRS and CDR2 YFSETQ. The CDR3 spells CASSLAGSTTEAFF. The DNA for the CDR3 is TGCGCCAGCAGCTTGGCCGGGTCAACTACTGAAGCTTTCTTT. The full variable domain, completed using reference TRBV5-1 and TRBJ1-1, is KAGVTQTPRYLIKTRGQQVTLSCSPISGHRSVSWYQQTPGQGLQFLFEYFSETQRNKGNFPGRFSGRQFSNSRSEMNVSTLELGDSALYLCASSLAGSTTEAFFGQGTRLTVV.

The V and J genes are TRBV29-1 and TRBJ2-3; TRBD1 matches at 9 bases. Germline CDR1 SQVTM, CDR2 ANQGSEA. The V and J ends lost 7 bases and 2 bases, in that order; junction bases with no gene match: 4. CDR3 length: 13 amino acids. CDR3 loop: CSAGQGHTDTQYF. The CDR3 nucleotides read TGCAGCGCTGGACAGGGGCACACAGATACGCAGTATTTT.

This clone was detected only a few times. The chain carries TRBV28 and TRBJ1-5; no firm D call. Per germline, CDR1 MDHEN and CDR2 SYDVKM. V was pared by 8 bases and J by 3 bases, with 17 bases between. This CDR3 comprises 15 residues. The CDR3 DNA sequence: TGTGCCAGCCGTACAGATCTGAAAATCAATCAGCCCCAGCATTTT. Its translation is CASRTDLKINQPQHF.

This chain's CDR3 is CASSQDGGGLTDTQYF. As DNA, the CDR3 is TGTGCCAGCAGTCAAGACGGAGGTGGATTGACAGATACGCAGTATTTT. The chain is built from TRBV5-4 and TRBJ2-3, with D possibly being TRBD2 (5 bases). With 5 bases removed from V and 3 bases from J, the gap between germline ends came to 19 bases. The germline gives CDR1 SGHNT, CDR2 YYREEE (reference sequence). This CDR3 contains 16 residues.

The chain employs TRBV5-4 and TRBJ2-1; D is possibly TRBD1 (6 bases). Germline V gene data show CDR1 as SGHNT and CDR2 as YYREEE (reference sequence). The V end lost 2 bases, the J end lost 7 bases, and 10 bases lay between the germline ends. CDR3 size: 13 residues. The CDR3: CASSFWTVNEQFF. The DNA for the CDR3 is TGTGCCAGCAGCTTCTGGACAGTTAATGAGCAGTTCTTC.

The V gene is TRBV29-1, the J gene TRBJ2-7, with TRBD1 matching over 9 bases. The CDR3 runs 17 residues. CDR1 SQVTM and CDR2 ANQGSEA come from the germline V gene. J gave up 2 bases and V 7 bases, and 18 bases lay outside the gene matches. CDR3 protein: CSALSPRDRAGAYEQYF. CDR3 bases: TGCAGCGCCCTTTCCCCCCGGGACAGGGCGGGGGCCTACGAGCAGTACTTC.